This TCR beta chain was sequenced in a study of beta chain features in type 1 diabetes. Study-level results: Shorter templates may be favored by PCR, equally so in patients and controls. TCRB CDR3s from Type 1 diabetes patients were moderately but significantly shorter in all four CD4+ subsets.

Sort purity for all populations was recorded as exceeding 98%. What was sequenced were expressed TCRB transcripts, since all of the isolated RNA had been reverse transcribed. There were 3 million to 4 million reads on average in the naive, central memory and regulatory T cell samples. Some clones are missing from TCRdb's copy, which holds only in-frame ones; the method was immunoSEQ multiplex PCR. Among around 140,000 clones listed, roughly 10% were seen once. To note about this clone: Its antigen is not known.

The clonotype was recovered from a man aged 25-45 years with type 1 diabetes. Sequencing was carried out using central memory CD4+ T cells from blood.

This CDR3 is CASSLDPGTKKETQYF. The CDR3 nucleotides are TGTGCCAGCAGCTTAGATCCCGGGACTAAAAAAGAGACCCAGTACTTC. The rearrangement uses TRBV7-2 and TRBJ2-5; 7 bases align to TRBD2. The V gene end was trimmed by 1 base and the J gene end by 3 bases; junction bases not matched to a gene: 8. The CDR3 totals 16 residues. From germline, CDR1 is SGHTA and CDR2 FQGNSA.